A selection of T cell receptor beta chains follows, all from one sample in a study of blood T cell repertoires in COVID-19. Sequencing was performed with immunoSEQ multiplex PCR; in TCRdb, only in-frame clones are kept and a portion is missing. Of 300,000 to 450,000 clones detected, around 87% appear once; the ten largest clones hold under 3%. The sequencing sample was made of peripheral blood. These receptors originate from a woman aged 60-70 years with COVID-19, enrolled during active disease. Both conserved end residues are part of each CDR3. A D gene is named only where the DNA matches it firmly. Some rows mark clone size as missing; the rest say once, few, many or name a class of expanded clone.

TRBD2	TRBV7-3	TRBJ2-5	-	TGTGCCAGCAGCTTAAACCCGCCCCGACTGGGGGGGGAGACCCAGTACTTC	CASSLNPPRLGGETQYF
TRBD1	TRBV6-7	TRBJ2-1	-	TGTGCCCCACGGCAGGGGGCATCCGATGAGCAGTTCTTC	CAPRQGASDEQFF
TRBD2	TRBV11-2	TRBJ2-7	-	TGTGCCAGCAGCCAGTGGGAGGGGAGATACGAGCAGTACTTC	CASSQWEGRYEQYF
TRBD1	TRBV27	TRBJ1-6	-	TGTGCCAGCAGTAGGGACAGGAGAAGCTCCTATAATTCACCCCTCCACTTT	CASSRDRRSSYNSPLHF
-	TRBV13	TRBJ2-2	-	TGTGCCAGCAGCTTAGTCCAGGTCGGCGGGGAGCTGTTTTTT	CASSLVQVGGELFF
-	TRBV7-9	TRBJ2-7	-	TGTGCCAGCAGCCCGGCCTACGAGCAGTACTTC	CASSPAYEQYF
-	TRBV7-6	TRBJ2-3	-	TGTGCCAGCAGCTTAGCTAGGGGGGGGAGCACAGATACGCAGTATTTT	CASSLARGGSTDTQYF
-	TRBV20-1	TRBJ1-2	once	TGCAGTGGGGAGGATGGCTACACCTTC	CSGEDGYTF
-	TRBV10-1	TRBJ2-2	-	TGCGCCAGCAGTGCTACCCATGAACCCACCGGGGAGCTGTTTTTT	CASSATHEPTGELFF
TRBD2	TRBV3-1/TRBV3-2	TRBJ2-5	-	TGTGCCAGCAGCCAAGATAAGCGGGGGCCACGTCAAGAGACCCAGTACTTC	CASSQDKRGPRQETQYF
TRBD1	TRBV7-2	TRBJ1-6	-	TGTGCCAGCAGCCCCCGGACAGGGGCGGCCGGTTCACCCCTCCACTTT	CASSPRTGAAGSPLHF
-	TRBV19	TRBJ2-1	-	TGTGCCAGTAGTATACACAGACCAAGGGGAGGTGAGCAGTTCTTC	CASSIHRPRGGEQFF
-	TRBV7-3	TRBJ2-2	few	TGTGCCAGCAGCTTCCCGACAGCAGGGGACACCGGGGAGCTGTTTTTT	CASSFPTAGDTGELFF
TRBD1	TRBV19	TRBJ1-2	-	TGTGCCAGTAAATCCGGGACAGGCTATGGCTACACCTTC	CASKSGTGYGYTF
TRBD2	TRBV7-2	TRBJ2-2	-	TGTGCCAGCAGCCAATATAGCGGGGCCGGGGAGCTGTTTTTT	CASSQYSGAGELFF
TRBD1	TRBV5-1	TRBJ1-5	-	TGCGCCAGCAGCTATTCAGGGGGAGGACAGCCCCAGCATTTT	CASSYSGGGQPQHF
-	TRBV9	TRBJ2-1	once	TGTGCCAGCAGCACTTCCCCAACAGGACAGAGGTTCTTC	CASSTSPTGQRFF
-	TRBV6-5	TRBJ1-5	few	TGTGCCAGCAGCCCCCGCGAGGGCAATCAGCCCCAGCATTTT	CASSPREGNQPQHF
-	TRBV9	TRBJ1-6	few	TGTGCCAGCAGGCGGGGTACGGATAATTCACCCCTCCACTTT	CASRRGTDNSPLHF
TRBD1	TRBV3-1/TRBV3-2	TRBJ1-5	-	TGTGCCAGCAGCCGGGACAGGGGAAGACAGCCCCAGCATTTT	CASSRDRGRQPQHF
TRBD1	TRBV28	TRBJ2-2	-	TGTGCCAGCGTTAGAGGGACAGGGGTCACCGGGGAGCTGTTTTTT	CASVRGTGVTGELFF
TRBD2	TRBV9	TRBJ2-7	-	TGTGCCAGCAGCGTAGGTCTAGCGGGGGGACCCTACGAGCAGTACTTC	CASSVGLAGGPYEQYF
TRBD2	TRBV14	TRBJ2-5	-	TGTGCCAGCAGCCAAGCCCTAGCGGGGCGTGCAGAGACCCAGTACTTC	CASSQALAGRAETQYF
TRBD1	TRBV6-6	TRBJ2-1	-	TGTGCCAGCAGCCGAACACAGGGGACGATGTCCTACAATGAGCAGTTCTTC	CASSRTQGTMSYNEQFF
TRBD1	TRBV9	TRBJ1-1	-	TGTGCCAGCAGCGCTGACAGGGCAACCGACACTGAAGCTTTCTTT	CASSADRATDTEAFF
-	TRBV18	TRBJ2-7	few	TGTGCCAGCTCACTGTCCTACGTTGGCGAGCAGTACTTC	CASSLSYVGEQYF
TRBD1	TRBV13	TRBJ1-3	-	TGTGCCAGCAGCCCCCCGGGACAGGGTAACACCATATATTTT	CASSPPGQGNTIYF
-	TRBV5-1	TRBJ2-7	-	TGCGCCAGCAGCCATCTGGACAGTTCCTACGAGCAGTACTTC	CASSHLDSSYEQYF
TRBD2	TRBV9	TRBJ2-1	-	TGTGCCAGCAGCCCCGTTAGCGGGGGGGCTAGGGAGCAGTTCTTC	CASSPVSGGAREQFF
-	TRBV20-1	TRBJ2-7	-	TGCAGTGCTAGCTCCAGCTACGAGCAGTACTTC	CSASSSYEQYF
-	TRBV10-2	TRBJ2-3	-	TGCGCCAGCACTTTAGCTTTACTCACAGATACGCAGTATTTT	CASTLALLTDTQYF
-	TRBV9	TRBJ1-2	-	TGTGCCAGCAGTCCTGACAGAGATGGCAGGGTGGGGTATGGCTACACCTTC	CASSPDRDGRVGYGYTF
TRBD1	TRBV6-2/TRBV6-3	TRBJ2-7	-	TGTGCCAGCAGCAGACCCGAAGACAGGGGGGGCCCTACCTACGAGCAGTACTTC	CASSRPEDRGGPTYEQYF
-	TRBV18	TRBJ1-1	-	TGTGCCAGCTCACCAGCCAATGGACAGAACACTGAAGCTTTCTTT	CASSPANGQNTEAFF
-	TRBV7-9	TRBJ2-7	-	TGTGCCAGCAGCCCCCCCGGGGGTCACGAGCAGTACTTC	CASSPPGGHEQYF
-	TRBV9	TRBJ1-6	-	TGTGCCAGCAGCCATGCGGGGCAGGGAGGTTCACCCCTCCACTTT	CASSHAGQGGSPLHF
-	TRBV28	TRBJ1-1	-	TGTGCCAGCATCAGGACAGACTTACACGAAGCTTTCTTT	CASIRTDLHEAFF
TRBD1	TRBV30	TRBJ1-2	once	TGTGCCTGGACGCATCCGGGACAGTACGACTATGGCTACACCTTC	CAWTHPGQYDYGYTF
-	TRBV3-1/TRBV3-2	TRBJ2-4	-	TGTGCCAGCAGCCAAGAGTCGCGGGACTGGTCCAAAAACATTCAGTACTTC	CASSQESRDWSKNIQYF
TRBD1	TRBV5-1	TRBJ1-4	-	TGCGCCAGCAGCTCGGGACAGGGAAGTGAAAAACTGTTTTTT	CASSSGQGSEKLFF
TRBD2	TRBV5-1	TRBJ2-5	-	TGCGCCAGCAGTAGATCGGGAAATAGCGGGACGGAAGAGACCCAGTACTTC	CASSRSGNSGTEETQYF
TRBD1	TRBV19	TRBJ2-7	-	TGTGCCAGTAGTGGAGAGACAGGGAGCGAGCAGTACTTC	CASSGETGSEQYF
-	TRBV5-1	TRBJ2-2	-	TGCGCCAGCAGCTTCGGGGACTTGAACACCGGGGAGCTGTTTTTT	CASSFGDLNTGELFF
-	TRBV5-4	TRBJ1-6	-	TGTGCCAGCAGCTCACAGGGTATCTATAATTCACCCCTCCACTTT	CASSSQGIYNSPLHF
-	TRBV10-3	TRBJ1-2	-	TGTGCCATCAGCCTAGAGAATAACTATGGCTACACCTTC	CAISLENNYGYTF
-	TRBV7-3	TRBJ1-1	-	TGTGCCAGCAGCCTGGCTCTGAACACTGAAGCTTTCTTT	CASSLALNTEAFF
-	TRBV4-1	TRBJ1-4	-	TGCGCCAGCAGCCAAGTGCCAGGGCCGTGGGAAAAACTGTTTTTT	CASSQVPGPWEKLFF
TRBD1	TRBV6-5	TRBJ1-5	-	TGTGCCACTAAACAGGGGAATCAGCCCCAGCATTTT	CATKQGNQPQHF
-	TRBV5-6	TRBJ1-1	-	TGTGCCAGCAGCTTGGAGGGGCGGAAGACTGAAGCTTTCTTT	CASSLEGRKTEAFF
TRBD1	TRBV5-1	TRBJ1-2	once	TGCGCCAGCAGCTTGGAGGCAGGGGGCAGTGGCTACACCTTC	CASSLEAGGSGYTF
-	TRBV19	TRBJ2-3	-	TGTGCCAGTAGTATTGGAGCTTCAGATACGCAGTATTTT	CASSIGASDTQYF
TRBD1	TRBV28	TRBJ1-2	-	TGTGCCAGCAGGGCCCCCGGGACAGAATTTTATGGCTACACCTTC	CASRAPGTEFYGYTF
-	TRBV6-1	TRBJ1-1	once	TGTGCCAGCAGTGATGGGGCAGGCGGGAACACTGAAGCTTTCTTT	CASSDGAGGNTEAFF
-	TRBV6-5	TRBJ1-1	-	TGTGCCAGCAGCCTAACGAACACTGAAGCTTTCTTT	CASSLTNTEAFF
-	TRBV2	TRBJ1-3	few	TGTGCCAGCAGAGGGGGGGCTGGAAACACCATATATTTT	CASRGGAGNTIYF
-	TRBV3-1/TRBV3-2	TRBJ2-1	-	TGTGCCAGCAGCCAGGCGTATACAGTCTGGTTCTTC	CASSQAYTVWFF
TRBD1	TRBV19	TRBJ1-6	-	TGTGCCAGTAGCCAGGACAGGGCGAAAGCCTCACCCCTCCACTTT	CASSQDRAKASPLHF
-	TRBV7-9	TRBJ1-3	-	TGTGCCAGCAGCCATCCCTACTCTGGAAACACCATATATTTT	CASSHPYSGNTIYF
-	TRBV11-2	TRBJ2-1	-	TGTGCCAGCAGCTTAGCTTTAGCGTGGAGCTCCTACAATGAGCAGTTCTTC	CASSLALAWSSYNEQFF